The rows below give T cell receptor beta chains drawn from one sample of a study of blood T cells in healthy people across ages. TCRdb ran MiXCR on the 5' RACE reads and lists one entry per CDR3 protein. This sample yields 2 million or so distinct CDR3 sequences, of which 49% are seen a single time; roughly 2% belongs to the top ten. The source material was blood. These TCRs come from a woman in her 40s in good health. Both conserved end residues are part of each CDR3. Fields, in order: clone size, D gene, V gene, J gene, CDR3 protein, CDR3 DNA. The D gene is left open where the match is weak. Size is stated for part of the rows, as once, few or many counts, or as a class when the clone is expanded.

.	.	TRBV29-1	TRBJ2-7	CSVDPDGTYEQYF	TGCAGCGTTGACCCCGACGGAACCTACGAGCAGTACTTC
.	TRBD1	TRBV5-1	TRBJ2-5	CASNLRGTGRETQYF	TGCGCCAGCAACCTGCGGGGGACAGGGCGAGAGACCCAGTACTTC
.	.	TRBV5-1	TRBJ2-5	CASSLGSRSASLEVTQYF	TGCGCCAGCAGCTTGGGTAGCCGTTCTGCTTCCCTTGAGGTGACCCAGTACTTC
.	TRBD2	TRBV3-1	TRBJ2-4	CASSQDTGLAGYQYF	TGTGCCAGCAGCCAAGATACGGGACTAGCGGGGTACCAGTACTTC
.	.	TRBV5-5	TRBJ1-1	CASSLQRNKGWGNTEAFF	TGTGCCAGCAGCCTCCAGCGTAATAAGGGGTGGGGGAACACTGAAGCTTTCTTT
.	.	TRBV11-2	TRBJ2-5	CASSLRPEGKTQYF	TGTGCCAGCAGCTTACGGCCGGAAGGGAAGACCCAGTACTTC
few	TRBD2	TRBV28	TRBJ2-7	CASSLSGGALYNEQYF	TGTGCCAGCAGTCTTAGCGGGGGGGCTCTCTACAATGAGCAGTACTTC
.	TRBD2	TRBV28	TRBJ2-3	CASGVAGLTDTQYF	TGTGCCTCGGGGGTAGCGGGGTTGACAGATACGCAGTATTTT
.	TRBD1	TRBV7-2	TRBJ2-5	CASSLRTGGESTQYF	TGTGCCAGCAGCCTCCGGACAGGGGGAGAATCGACCCAGTACTTC
.	.	TRBV7-2	TRBJ1-4	CASARANEKLFF	TGTGCCAGCGCCAGGGCTAATGAAAAACTGTTTTTT
.	TRBD1	TRBV29-1	TRBJ2-5	CSVAGTGITEQYF	TGCAGCGTTGCAGGGACAGGGATCACTGAGCAGTACTTC
once	.	TRBV5-1	TRBJ1-2	CASGQQGAYGYTF	TGCGCCAGCGGTCAACAGGGTGCGTATGGCTACACCTTC
many	TRBD1	TRBV28	TRBJ2-1	CASSRDRANNEQFF	TGTGCCAGCAGTCGGGACAGGGCTAACAATGAGCAGTTCTTC
.	TRBD1	TRBV4-3	TRBJ1-2	CASSQDLGDRVEGYTF	TGCGCCAGCAGCCAAGATCTAGGGGACAGGGTCGAGGGCTACACCTTC
once	TRBD2	TRBV6-2/TRBV6-3	TRBJ2-1	CASSSIPGLAGSRSYNEQFF	TGTGCCAGCAGTTCTATACCGGGACTAGCGGGGTCCCGCTCCTACAATGAGCAGTTCTTC
.	TRBD2	TRBV9	TRBJ2-1	CASSVGLGGREQFF	TGTGCCAGCAGCGTGGGACTAGGCGGACGCGAGCAGTTCTTC
.	TRBD2	TRBV6-1	TRBJ2-7	CASSETSGGISYNEQYF	TGTGCCAGCAGTGAAACTAGCGGGGGGATTTCCTACAATGAGCAGTACTTC
.	.	TRBV5-4	TRBJ1-2	CASSLEARVAGYTF	TGTGCCAGCAGCTTGGAGGCGCGGGTTGCTGGCTACACCTTC
.	.	TRBV20-1	TRBJ2-7	CSATRGTDEQYF	TGCAGTGCCACGAGGGGGACGGACGAGCAGTACTTC
.	TRBD1	TRBV6-5	TRBJ2-5	CASSLTGQGVGETQYF	TGTGCCAGCAGCTTAACGGGACAGGGAGTGGGTGAGACCCAGTACTTC
many	TRBD1	TRBV7-2	TRBJ2-5	CASSSFGTGVQETQYF	TGTGCCAGCAGCTCCTTCGGGACAGGGGTCCAAGAGACCCAGTACTTC
few	TRBD1	TRBV29-1	TRBJ1-2	CSVTRGQGDGYTF	TGCAGCGTCACACGTGGACAGGGGGATGGCTACACCTTC
few	TRBD2	TRBV6-2/TRBV6-3	TRBJ2-1	CASTRGGVSSYNEQFF	TGTGCCAGCACCCGCGGGGGAGTTAGCTCCTACAATGAGCAGTTCTTC
.	TRBD2	TRBV7-9	TRBJ2-1	CASSLVAGGPNDNEQFF	TGTGCCAGCAGCTTAGTCGCGGGGGGGCCTAACGACAATGAGCAGTTCTTC
.	.	TRBV13	TRBJ2-1	CASSRPPIVWEQFF	TGTGCCAGCAGTCGACCCCCCATTGTATGGGAGCAGTTCTTC
few	.	TRBV7-2	TRBJ1-1	CASSLVGLGGAFF	TGTGCCAGCAGCTTAGTGGGCCTAGGGGGAGCTTTCTTT
.	TRBD1	TRBV3-1	TRBJ2-7	CASSQGGQGAFIHEQYF	TGTGCCAGCAGCCAAGGAGGACAGGGGGCGTTCATCCACGAGCAGTACTTC
few	TRBD2	TRBV7-2	TRBJ2-1	CASRLAAGSYNEQFF	TGTGCCAGCAGGCTAGCGGCCGGCTCCTACAATGAGCAGTTCTTC
.	.	TRBV15	TRBJ1-6	CATSRNKASRTERSPLHF	TGTGCCACCAGCAGAAACAAGGCGTCCCGAACAGAGAGGTCACCCCTCCACTTT
.	.	TRBV5-1	TRBJ2-1	CASSLYGEVSVNEQFF	TGCGCCAGCAGCTTGTACGGGGAGGTGAGCGTAAATGAGCAGTTCTTC
.	TRBD2	TRBV6-1	TRBJ2-1	CASSGTKGGYKEQFF	TGTGCCAGCAGCGGGACGAAGGGAGGGTACAAGGAGCAGTTCTTC
.	TRBD1	TRBV6-2/TRBV6-3	TRBJ2-1	CASRPLDRGRDNEQFF	TGTGCCAGCAGACCCTTGGACAGGGGGCGCGACAATGAGCAGTTCTTC
many	.	TRBV27	TRBJ2-5	CASSFLGGPQETQYF	TGTGCCAGCAGCTTTTTAGGGGGACCACAAGAGACCCAGTACTTC
.	.	TRBV4-3	TRBJ2-3	CASSQVLSGSTDTQYF	TGCGCCAGCAGCCAAGTCCTAAGCGGGAGCACAGATACGCAGTATTTT
.	TRBD2	TRBV7-9	TRBJ2-3	CASSLRRIGAGGQDTQYF	TGTGCCAGCAGCTTAAGACGCATCGGGGCGGGGGGGCAAGATACGCAGTATTTT
.	.	TRBV11-2	TRBJ2-1	CASSSVLGGDYNEQFF	TGTGCCAGCAGCTCCGTCTTAGGGGGGGACTACAATGAGCAGTTCTTC
few	TRBD1	TRBV28	TRBJ1-2	CAGSRDRGGYTF	TGTGCCGGGTCCCGGGACAGGGGCGGCTACACCTTC
.	.	TRBV24-1	TRBJ2-1	CATRGSLDNEQFF	TGTGCCACCAGGGGATCTTTGGACAATGAGCAGTTCTTC
many	TRBD1	TRBV7-2	TRBJ2-7	CASSDRDRAGEQYF	TGTGCCAGCAGCGACCGGGACAGGGCTGGCGAGCAGTACTTC
few	TRBD1	TRBV12-3/TRBV12-4	TRBJ2-1	CASSGTGGLREFF	TGTGCCAGCAGTGGGACAGGGGGTTTAAGGGAGTTCTTC
.	.	TRBV14	TRBJ1-2	CASSQSGWSYGYGYTF	TGTGCCAGCAGCCAGTCCGGATGGAGCTATGGCTATGGCTACACCTTC
.	.	TRBV4-3	TRBJ1-1	CASSYTGTGDEAFF	TGCGCCAGCAGCTATACTGGGACCGGGGATGAAGCTTTCTTT
once	TRBD1	TRBV10-3	TRBJ1-2	CAVTRQGAFYGYTF	TGTGCCGTCACGAGACAGGGGGCGTTCTATGGCTACACCTTC
.	.	TRBV27	TRBJ2-3	CAIVELGTDTQYF	TGTGCCATTGTGGAACTAGGCACAGATACGCAGTATTTT
few	TRBD1	TRBV27	TRBJ2-7	CASSIRDRVYEQYF	TGTGCCAGCAGTATACGGGACAGAGTTTACGAGCAGTACTTC